This entry is about one T cell receptor (beta chain). Its target is unknown. Only in-frame clones appear in the TCRdb table, and some are missing; sequencing was by immunoSEQ multiplex PCR. The table records 95,000 to 110,000 clones, around 90% of them present only once. This sample stems from a study of T cell responses to AZD1222 COVID-19 vaccine. The study, taken as a whole, reports: Clonal diversity was possibly underestimated, and white British individuals and females predominated among donors. There were vaccine-associated CD4 TCRs across spike, dominant at 160-218 and 743-854. Once two AZD1222 doses were given, Spike-specific TCR breadth and depth went up.

This clonotype was obtained from an adult in good health. The input for sequencing was peripheral blood, taken on day 0 of AZD1222 vaccination.

CDR3 protein: CASSLRQGANYGYTF. CDR3 in DNA: TGCGCCAGCAGCCTAAGGCAGGGGGCGAACTATGGCTACACCTTC. The chain combines TRBV5-1 with TRBJ1-2, with TRBD1 matching 8 bases. The CDR3 has 15 residues. V shed 4 bases and J 2 bases; nucleotides not matched to a gene: 7. Germline CDR1 SGHRS, CDR2 YFSETQ.